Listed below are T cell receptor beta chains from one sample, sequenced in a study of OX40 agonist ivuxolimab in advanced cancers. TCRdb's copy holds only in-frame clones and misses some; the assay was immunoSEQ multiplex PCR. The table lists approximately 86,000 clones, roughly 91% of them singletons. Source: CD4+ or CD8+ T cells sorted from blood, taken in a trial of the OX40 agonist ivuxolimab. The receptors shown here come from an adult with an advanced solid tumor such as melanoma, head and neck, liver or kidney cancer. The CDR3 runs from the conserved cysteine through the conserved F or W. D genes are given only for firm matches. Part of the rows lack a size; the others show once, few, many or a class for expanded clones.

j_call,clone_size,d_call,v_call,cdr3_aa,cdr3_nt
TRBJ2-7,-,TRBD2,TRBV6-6,CASRISGTSSYEQYF,TGTGCCAGCAGGATAAGCGGGACGAGCTCCTACGAGCAGTACTTC
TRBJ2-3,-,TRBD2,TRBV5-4,CASSSSSGTTDTQYF,TGTGCCAGCAGCTCCTCTAGCGGGACCACAGATACGCAGTATTTT
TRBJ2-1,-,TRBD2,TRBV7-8,CASSSGLAGAHRDEQFF,TGTGCCAGCAGCTCGGGACTAGCGGGAGCCCACAGGGATGAGCAGTTCTTC
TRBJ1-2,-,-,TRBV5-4,CASSQDFTVSGYGYTF,TGTGCCAGCAGCCAAGATTTTACGGTGTCGGGCTATGGCTACACCTTC
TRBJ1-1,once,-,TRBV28,CASSFKGGAFF,TGTGCCAGCAGTTTTAAGGGGGGAGCTTTCTTT
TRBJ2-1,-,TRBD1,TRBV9,CASSATGGRGTNEQFF,TGTGCCAGCAGCGCGACAGGGGGTCGGGGGACCAATGAGCAGTTCTTC
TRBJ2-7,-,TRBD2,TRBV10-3,CAIRTGGSHEQYF,TGTGCCATCAGAACGGGAGGGTCCCACGAGCAGTACTTC
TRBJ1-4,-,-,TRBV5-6,CASSLDGNEKLFF,TGTGCCAGCAGCTTGGACGGTAATGAAAAACTGTTTTTT
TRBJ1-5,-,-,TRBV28,CASSLPPGGFGNQPQHF,TGTGCCAGCAGTTTGCCCCCGGGGGGCTTTGGCAATCAGCCCCAGCATTTT
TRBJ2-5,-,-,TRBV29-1,CSVGGGETQYF,TGCAGCGTTGGTGGGGGGGAGACCCAGTACTTC
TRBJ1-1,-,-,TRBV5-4,CASSFRDTEAFF,TGTGCCAGCAGCTTCAGGGACACTGAAGCTTTCTTT
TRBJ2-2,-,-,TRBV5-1,CASSLDRLTAGELFF,TGCGCCAGCAGCTTGGACAGGTTGACCGCCGGGGAGCTGTTTTTT
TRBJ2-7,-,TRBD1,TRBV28,CASSLGGRGEQYF,TGTGCCAGCAGTTTAGGGGGCAGGGGGGAGCAGTACTTC
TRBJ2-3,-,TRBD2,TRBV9,CASSLFTGGGTDTQYF,TGTGCCAGCAGCCTCTTTACGGGGGGGGGCACAGATACGCAGTATTTT
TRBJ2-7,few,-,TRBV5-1,CASSRDSYEQYF,TGCGCCAGCAGCAGGGATTCCTACGAGCAGTACTTC
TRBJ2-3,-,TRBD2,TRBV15,CATSSGGGGADTQYF,TGTGCCACCAGCAGTGGCGGGGGGGGAGCAGATACGCAGTATTTT
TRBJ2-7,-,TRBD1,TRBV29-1,CSVGTGTYEQYF,TGCAGCGTTGGGACAGGGACCTACGAGCAGTACTTC
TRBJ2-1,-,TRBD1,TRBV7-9,CASSGTGGRNEQFF,TGTGCCAGCAGCGGTACAGGGGGACGGAATGAGCAGTTCTTC
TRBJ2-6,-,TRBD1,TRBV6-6,CASSRTGTSGANVLTF,TGTGCCAGCAGCAGGACAGGGACTTCTGGGGCCAACGTCCTGACTTTC
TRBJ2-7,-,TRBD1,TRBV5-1,CASSRGQGGDEQYF,TGCGCCAGCAGCAGGGGACAGGGGGGCGACGAGCAGTACTTC
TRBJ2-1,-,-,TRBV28,CASTYLGGVNEQFF,TGTGCCAGCACCTACCTAGGGGGGGTGAATGAGCAGTTCTTC
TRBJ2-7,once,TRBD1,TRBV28,CASSRPQGGSGEQYF,TGTGCCAGCAGTCGACCACAGGGGGGATCTGGCGAGCAGTACTTC
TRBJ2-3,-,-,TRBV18,CASSPGAGLNTDTQYF,TGTGCCAGCTCACCGGGCGCGGGCCTAAACACAGATACGCAGTATTTT
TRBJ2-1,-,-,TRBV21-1,CASGSTLAGGTYNEQFF,TGTGCCAGCGGCTCAACCCTAGCGGGAGGTACCTACAATGAGCAGTTCTTC
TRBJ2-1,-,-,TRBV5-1,CASSTDRPYNEQFF,TGCGCCAGCAGTACTGATAGACCATACAATGAGCAGTTCTTC
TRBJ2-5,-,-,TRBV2,CASSETSWGTQYF,TGTGCCAGCAGTGAAACCTCTTGGGGGACCCAGTACTTC
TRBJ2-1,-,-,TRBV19,CASSPLLEFLANEQFF,TGTGCCAGTAGTCCCCTACTAGAATTCTTAGCGAATGAGCAGTTCTTC
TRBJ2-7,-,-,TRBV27,CASSLEYEQYF,TGTGCCAGCAGTTTGGAATACGAGCAGTACTTC
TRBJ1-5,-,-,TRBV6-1,CASSTQSDRTWPQHF,TGTGCCAGCAGCACCCAAAGTGACCGGACGTGGCCCCAGCATTTT
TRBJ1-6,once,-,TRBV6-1,CASCRATAFNSPLHF,TGTGCCAGCTGCCGGGCTACCGCTTTCAATTCACCCCTCCACTTT
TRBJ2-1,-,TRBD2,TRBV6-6,CATLAGGHNEQFF,TGTGCCACCTTAGCGGGAGGTCACAATGAGCAGTTCTTC
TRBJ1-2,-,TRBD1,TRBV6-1,CASSDEQGDGYTF,TGTGCCAGCAGTGATGAACAGGGGGATGGCTACACCTTC
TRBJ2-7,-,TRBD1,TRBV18,CASSPGTGGSYEQYF,TGTGCCAGCTCACCAGGGACAGGGGGTTCCTACGAGCAGTACTTC
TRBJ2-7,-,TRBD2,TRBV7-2,CASSRTSGNSYEQYF,TGTGCCAGCAGCCGGACTAGCGGGAATTCCTACGAGCAGTACTTC
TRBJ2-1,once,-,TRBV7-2,CASSQQAQDNEQFF,TGTGCCAGCAGCCAACAAGCTCAAGACAATGAGCAGTTCTTC
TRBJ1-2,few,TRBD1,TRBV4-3,CASSQVAPRQGAYGYTF,TGCGCCAGCAGCCAAGTGGCACCCAGACAGGGGGCTTATGGCTACACCTTC
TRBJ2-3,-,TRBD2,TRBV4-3,CASSRVVAGVAADTQYF,TGCGCCAGCAGCCGCGTAGTAGCGGGTGTCGCTGCAGATACGCAGTATTTT
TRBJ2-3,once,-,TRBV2,CATKGGDTQYF,TGTGCCACCAAGGGGGGCGATACGCAGTATTTT
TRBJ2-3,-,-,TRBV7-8,CASSSKGDGPDTQYF,TGTGCCAGCAGCTCGAAGGGAGACGGGCCAGATACGCAGTATTTT
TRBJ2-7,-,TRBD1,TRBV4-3,CASSQDWDRGPNSYEQYF,TGCGCCAGCAGCCAAGATTGGGACAGGGGACCCAACTCCTACGAGCAGTACTTC
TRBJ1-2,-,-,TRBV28,CASSLIHSIGYTF,TGTGCCAGCAGTTTAATCCACAGCATTGGCTACACCTTC
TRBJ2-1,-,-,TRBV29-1,CSSAALYNEQFF,TGCAGCTCGGCCGCACTCTACAATGAGCAGTTCTTC
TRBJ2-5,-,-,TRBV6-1,CASSDLGSSETQYF,TGTGCCAGCAGTGATTTAGGATCGTCGGAGACCCAGTACTTC
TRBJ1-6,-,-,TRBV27,CASSPMDGNSPLHF,TGTGCCAGCAGTCCAATGGACGGAAATTCACCCCTCCACTTT
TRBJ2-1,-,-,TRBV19,CASSIDHLRAYNEQFF,TGTGCCAGTAGTATAGATCATTTGCGGGCCTACAATGAGCAGTTCTTC
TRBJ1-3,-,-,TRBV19,CASSKTGNTIYF,TGTGCCAGTAGTAAGACTGGAAACACCATATATTTT
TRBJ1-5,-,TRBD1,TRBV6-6,CASSSSDRGANQPQHF,TGTGCCAGCAGTTCCTCGGACAGGGGAGCCAATCAGCCCCAGCATTTT
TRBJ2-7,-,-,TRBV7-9,CASSPSQVRGPYEQYF,TGTGCCAGCAGCCCGTCTCAGGTCAGGGGCCCCTACGAGCAGTACTTC
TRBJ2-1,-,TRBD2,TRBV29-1,CSVGRTSGTYNEQFF,TGCAGCGTTGGCCGGACTAGCGGGACTTACAATGAGCAGTTCTTC
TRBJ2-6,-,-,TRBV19,CASSIGAAFSGANVLTF,TGTGCCAGTAGTATAGGAGCAGCTTTCTCTGGGGCCAACGTCCTGACTTTC
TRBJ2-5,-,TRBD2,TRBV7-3,CASSALALGSGRVGETQYF,TGTGCCAGCAGCGCCCTCGCTCTTGGTAGCGGGAGGGTCGGAGAGACCCAGTACTTC